These 16 T cell receptor beta chains were sequenced from one sample in a study of T cells in Graves' hyperthyroidism and ophthalmopathy. The TCR beta CDR3 regions underwent amplification using RNA transcripts as the source. A set of HTBI primers served as the primers for a first-round RT-PCR of the TCR CDR3. Each CDR3 protein is one row after TCRdb ran MiXCR on the multiplex PCR reads. This table holds around 600,000 distinct CDR3 sequences, 15% to 19% found once. The sequenced material came from blood. These receptor sequences come from a woman aged 25 to 39 with Graves' hyperthyroidism.

J is TRBJ1-2 and V is TRBV15; TRBD1 matches 7 bases. The V segment lost 1 base and the J segment 4 bases; nucleotides outside the gene matches: 3. There are 14 residues in the CDR3. Germline V lookup: CDR1 LNHNV, CDR2 YYDKDF (reference sequence). CDR3 sequence (DNA): TGTGCCACCAGCAGAGGACAGGGCGGCTATGGCTACACCTTC. Its protein is CATSRGQGGYGYTF. Looking up the rest from reference TRBV15 and TRBJ1-2 gives the full variable domain: DAMVIQNPRYQVTQFGKPVTLSCSQTLNHNVMYWYQQKSSQAPKLLFHYYDKDFNNEADTPDNFQSRRPNTSFCFLDIRSPGLGDTAMYLCATSRGQGGYGYTFGSGTRLTVV.

V gene TRBV29-1 combines with J gene TRBJ2-2; TRBD2 might be the D (5 bases). The CDR3 has 15 amino acids. The germline CDR1 and CDR2 sequences are SQVTM and ANQGSEA. V lost 3 bases, J lost 4 bases, and 15 bases lay in between. CDR3 coding DNA: TGCAGCGTTGATTTCGGGGAGCCGGGCACCGGGGAGCTGTTTTTT. It encodes CSVDFGEPGTGELFF.

This clonotype was seen more than once but under ten times. The V and J genes are TRBV2 and TRBJ2-7; D gene unclear. The CDR3 covers 11 residues. Trimming cost V 2 bases and J 7 bases, with 6 bases left between them. Germline CDR1 SNHLY, CDR2 FYNNEI. CDR3 bases: TGTGCCAGCAGTGAAAGGCAGGAGCAGTACTTC. This sequence encodes CASSERQEQYF.

This clonotype occurred many times. The V call is TRBV5-1, the J call TRBJ1-6; maybe TRBD1 (5 bases). V was pared by 1 base and J by 7 bases, with 9 bases between. The germline V gene has CDR1 SGHRS and CDR2 YFSETQ. CDR3 length: 14 residues. CDR3 protein: CASSLIQDNSPLHF. CDR3 nucleotides: TGCGCCAGCAGCTTGATACAGGACAATTCACCCCTCCACTTT.

The chain links TRBV28 to TRBJ2-3; 9 nucleotides align to TRBD1. The CDR3 is made up of 14 amino acids. Per the germline V gene, CDR1 is MDHEN and CDR2 is SYDVKM. V dropped 6 bases and J dropped 4; count of bases not matched to a gene: 5. CDR3 amino acids: CASSQGDRADTQYF. CDR3 coding DNA: TGTGCCAGCAGCCAAGGGGACAGGGCAGATACGCAGTATTTT.

The table lists this clonotype with a few counts. The chain recombines TRBV24-1 with TRBJ2-1, with TRBD2 matching over 8 bases. Germline CDR1 reads KGHDR; CDR2 reads SFDVKD. This CDR3 contains 16 residues. Germline trimming cut 4 bases from V and 1 base from J; bases unmatched to any gene: 5. CDR3 bases: TGTGCCACCAGTGACGCGGGACTAGGTTCCTACAATGAGCAGTTCTTC. It specifies CATSDAGLGSYNEQFF.

This clonotype was counted at least ten times. V gene TRBV12-3 or TRBV12-4 combines with J gene TRBJ2-1; perhaps D is TRBD1 or TRBD2 (5 bases each). This CDR3 has 16 amino acids. Trimming pared 3 bases from V and 0 bases from J, leaving 12 bases between. The CDR3 nucleotides read TGTGCCAGCAGTTTCCCTCGGGGCTTCTCCTACAATGAGCAGTTCTTC. It encodes CASSFPRGFSYNEQFF.

On this clonotype itself: One end of the junction is discordant with germline, which a read error may explain. CDR3 coding DNA: TGTGCCAACAGTTCTAGCTCTGGGGCCAACGTCCTGACTTTC. This gives the protein CANSSSSGANVLTF. The rearrangement joins TRBV6-1 to TRBJ2-6, with D unresolved. Germline V gene sequence: CDR1 MNHNS, CDR2 SASEGT. The CDR3 covers 14 residues.

This clonotype was seen many times. The chain has TRBV7-6 and TRBJ1-4, with a tentative D call TRBD1 (6 bases). V was cut by 6 bases and J by 5 bases, with 16 bases left in between. This CDR3 has 15 amino acids. Germline V gene lookup returns CDR1 SGHVS and CDR2 FNYEAQ. DNA of the CDR3: TGTGCCAGCAGTTGGACGACAGGCGAAAATGAAAAACTGTTTTTT. Its translation is CASSWTTGENEKLFF. The complete variable domain, with remaining parts taken from reference TRBV7-6 and TRBJ1-4, reads GAGVSQSPRYKVTKRGQDVALRCDPISGHVSLYWYRQALGQGPEFLTYFNYEAQQDKSGLPNDRFSAERPEGSISTLTIQRTEQRDSAMYRCASSWTTGENEKLFFGSGTQLSVL.

At least ten counts were recorded for this clonotype. CDR3 sequence: CASSQVSGGHYEQYF. DNA of the CDR3: TGTGCCAGCAGCCAAGTTTCCGGGGGCCACTACGAGCAGTACTTC. The chain has TRBV3-1 and TRBJ2-7; D tentatively fits TRBD1 or TRBD2 (6 bases each). The V end was cut by 1 base, the J end by 3 bases, with 13 bases between. This CDR3 region has 15 residues. Germline loops: CDR1 LGHDT, CDR2 YNNKEL (reference sequence).

This clonotype was detected a few times. The rearrangement joins TRBV6-1 to TRBJ2-7; D ambiguous. Germline V gene lookup returns CDR1 MNHNS and CDR2 SASEGT. This CDR3 comprises 13 residues. V was trimmed by 6 bases and J by 6 bases, leaving 15 bases between them. CDR3: CASSPLVLGEQYF. The CDR3 DNA sequence: TGTGCCAGCAGCCCACTGGTACTCGGCGAGCAGTACTTC.

In its sample, this clonotype was seen a few times. The chain is built from TRBV6-1 and TRBJ1-2, with D maybe TRBD1 (5 bases). CDR1 MNHNS and CDR2 SASEGT come from the germline V gene. Trimming removed 5 bases at V and 7 bases at J, with 8 bases between. The CDR3 is 11 residues long. This CDR3 reads CASSWGIGYTF. The CDR3 DNA reads TGTGCCAGCAGTTGGGGGATTGGCTACACCTTC.

This clonotype occurred many times. V gene TRBV7-2 combines with J gene TRBJ2-1; 10 nucleotides match TRBD1. Germline V CDR1 and CDR2: SGHTA, FQGNSA. J gave up 10 bases and V 5 bases, and 11 bases lay outside the gene matches. The CDR3 spans 15 residues. The CDR3 sequence: CASSPRRGQGREQFF. CDR3 in DNA: TGTGCCAGCAGCCCCCGTCGGGGACAGGGGAGGGAGCAGTTCTTC.

At least ten counts were recorded for this clonotype. The chain employs TRBV7-2 and TRBJ1-1, with a weak D call TRBD1 (5 bases). This CDR3 region has 14 residues. V was shortened by 7 bases and J by 3 bases, with 15 bases between the two germline ends. The V gene's germline CDR1 is SGHTA and CDR2 FQGNSA. DNA of the CDR3: TGTGCCAGCACGAGAAGGCGGGGGGACACTGAAGCTTTCTTT. Amino acid sequence: CASTRRRGDTEAFF.

This clonotype occurred many times. The gene calls are TRBV30 and TRBJ2-7; maybe TRBD2 (6 bases). The V and J ends lost 2 bases and 3 bases respectively, with 11 bases between them. This CDR3 spans 13 amino acids. Germline assignment: CDR1 GTSNPN and CDR2 SVGIG (reference sequence). CDR3 coding DNA: TGTGCCTGGAGTTTGGGGGGAATCTACGAGCAGTACTTC. This codes for CAWSLGGIYEQYF.

This clonotype occurred a few times. The genes are TRBV6-9 and TRBJ2-1; no definite D call. The V gene's germline CDR1 is MNHGY and CDR2 SVAAGI. This CDR3 has 14 amino acids. V lost 0 bases and J 1 base, leaving 4 bases between the germline ends. CDR3 nucleotide sequence: TGTGCCAGCAGTTATTCAAGGTCCTACAATGAGCAGTTCTTC. Translation gives CASSYSRSYNEQFF.